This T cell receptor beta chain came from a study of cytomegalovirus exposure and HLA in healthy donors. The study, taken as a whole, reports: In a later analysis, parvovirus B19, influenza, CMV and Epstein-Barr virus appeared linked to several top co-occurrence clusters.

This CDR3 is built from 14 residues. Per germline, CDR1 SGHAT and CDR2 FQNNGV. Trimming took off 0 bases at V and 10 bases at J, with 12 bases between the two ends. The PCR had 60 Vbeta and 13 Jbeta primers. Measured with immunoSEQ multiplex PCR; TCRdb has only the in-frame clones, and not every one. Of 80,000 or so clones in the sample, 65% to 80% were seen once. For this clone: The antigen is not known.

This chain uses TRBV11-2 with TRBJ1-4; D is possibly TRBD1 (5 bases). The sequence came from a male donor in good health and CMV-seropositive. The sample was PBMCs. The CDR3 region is CASSLDRSGVKLFF. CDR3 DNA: TGTGCCAGCAGCTTAGACAGGTCGGGGGTAAAACTGTTTTTT.